The next 9 T cell receptor beta chains were all read from a single sample in a study of vaccination and CD4 T cells after COVID-19. TCRdb itself ran the PCR reads through MiXCR, one entry per CDR3 protein. The data contain about 15,000 distinct CDR3 sequences, approximately 71% of them singletons. Sequenced material: CD4+ T cells from blood, taken after SARS-CoV-2 vaccination. The receptor source for this set is a human donor who had recovered from COVID-19.

This clonotype was seen more than once but under ten times. The chain combines TRBV15 with TRBJ2-3; D not resolved. Trimming removed 0 bases at V and 9 bases at J, with 10 bases between. The length of the CDR3 is 13 residues. CDR1 and CDR2 from the germline V gene are LNHNV and YYDKDF (reference sequence). DNA of the CDR3: TGTGCCACCAGCAGAGATCGCACCGGCACGCAGTATTTT. Translating it yields CATSRDRTGTQYF.

The chain couples TRBV2 to TRBJ1-4; possible D gene TRBD1, 5 bases. Germline lookup yields CDR1 SNHLY and CDR2 FYNNEI. Deletions cut 5 bases from V and 4 bases from J, with 14 bases between. This CDR3 has 15 amino acids. In nucleotides, the CDR3 is TGTGCCAGCAGTCCTCGACAGATGGGTAATGAAAAACTGTTTTTT. It translates to CASSPRQMGNEKLFF.

This clonotype was counted once. The chain carries TRBV2 and TRBJ2-1, with TRBD2 matching over 12 bases. This CDR3 is 15 amino acids long. CDR1 is SNHLY and CDR2 is FYNNEI in the germline V gene. The junction had 9 bases not matched to a gene; V was cut back by 3 bases and J by 12 bases. CDR3 in DNA: TGTGCCAGCAGTGATGGACTCGGACTAGCGGGATGGCAGTTCTTC. This codes for CASSDGLGLAGWQFF.

The V and J genes are TRBV7-2 and TRBJ2-3; no reliable D call. Deletions cut 2 bases from V and 4 bases from J, with 1 base between. This CDR3 has 11 amino acids. Germline lookup yields CDR1 SGHTA and CDR2 FQGNSA. The DNA of the CDR3 is TGTGCCAGCAGCTTATCAGATACGCAGTATTTT. Its translation is CASSLSDTQYF.

This CDR3 is CSASVARGTDTQYF. The CDR3 DNA is TGCAGTGCTAGTGTAGCTCGGGGCACAGATACGCAGTATTTT. The rearrangement uses TRBV20-1 and TRBJ2-3, with D uncertain. The CDR3 runs to 14 residues. Trimming pared 3 bases from V and 1 base from J, leaving 11 bases between. Germline values: CDR1 DFQATT, CDR2 SNEGSKA (reference sequence).

This clonotype was counted once. V and J are TRBV6-2 or TRBV6-3 and TRBJ2-1; D is unresolved. The CDR3 covers 13 residues. The V gene's germline CDR1 is MNHEY and CDR2 SVGEGT. Trimming removed 6 bases from V and 6 bases from J, with 12 bases in between. CDR3 DNA sequence: TGTGCCAGCAGCTCCTACCTGGTCAATGAGCAGTTCTTC. Its translation is CASSSYLVNEQFF.

This clonotype has only a few counts. V and J are TRBV20-1 and TRBJ1-5; 12 bases are a match to TRBD1. The V and J ends lost 0 bases and 7 bases, in that order; junction bases with no gene match: 10. The CDR3 consists of 17 residues. CDR1 is DFQATT, CDR2 SNEGSKA, per germline (reference sequence). The CDR3 coding sequence is TGCAGTGCTAGAGATTACGTAGGGACAGGGGGCCGCCAGCCCCAGCATTTT. It translates to CSARDYVGTGGRQPQHF.

This chain links TRBV20-1 with TRBJ2-1, with TRBD1 identical over 10 bases. The V gene end was trimmed by 2 bases and the J gene end by 9 bases; junction bases not matched to a gene: 7. CDR3 length: 14 residues. Germline assignment: CDR1 DFQATT and CDR2 SNEGSKA (reference sequence). CDR3 sequence (DNA): TGCAGTGCTAGATCACCGACAGGGGGCCGTGAGCAGTTCTTC. Its protein is CSARSPTGGREQFF.

V usage is TRBV27 and J usage is TRBJ2-5; 9 bases align to TRBD1. The ends lost 6 bases at V and 4 bases at J; junction bases unmatched: 9. Per germline, CDR1 MNHEY and CDR2 SMNVEV (reference sequence). This CDR3 spans 15 amino acids. The CDR3 region is CASRRQGVSPETQYF. The CDR3 DNA reads TGTGCCAGCAGGAGACAGGGGGTATCTCCAGAGACCCAGTACTTC.